The clone carrying this TCR beta chain was recorded only once. The sample comes from a study of blood T cell repertoires in COVID-19. This table comes from immunoSEQ multiplex PCR, and its TCRdb copy is limited to in-frame clones, with some not included. Of approximately 44,000 clones in the sample, approximately 92% were seen once. Trimming took 3 bases from V and 3 from J; bases not matched to a gene: 5. Germline V lookup: CDR1 SGDLS, CDR2 YYNGEE. CDR3 length equals 15 residues. This chain connects TRBV9 to TRBJ2-7; 11 bases map to TRBD1. The receptor was derived from a human donor in a cohort sampled during active COVID-19. Sequencing used peripheral blood. CDR3 in DNA: TGTGCCAGCAGCGCGGGGACAGGGGGTTTCTACGAGCAGTACTTC. Its translation is CASSAGTGGFYEQYF.